The text below deals with one T cell receptor (beta chain). These data belong to a study of blood T cell repertoires in COVID-19. Overall study: Acute and convalescent COVID-19 samples came from the United States, Italy and Spain. The cDNA or gDNA used as material had been derived from T cells, B-cell-depleted T cells, or PBMCs.

V trimming: 5 bases; J trimming: 3 bases; junction bases outside the gene matches: 6. The CDR3 contains 15 residues. Germline-derived CDR1 and CDR2 are MNHEY and SVGAGI. Per the original methods: Estimates of nucleated cell counts were drawn from the amplification of reference gene primers. Profiled with immunoSEQ multiplex PCR; TCRdb holds only in-frame clones, not every one. V, J and clone size were drawn from that table, and D and trimming were deduced from the DNA. The sample holds 150,000 to 200,000 clones, 60% to 80% seen once. The sequence derives from a woman in her 70s with acute or convalescent COVID-19. The rearrangement links TRBV6-5 to TRBJ1-2; TRBD1 matches at 10 bases. The material sequenced was peripheral blood. CDR3 DNA sequence: TGTGCCAGCAGTCCGACAGGGGGCTCGGACTATGGCTACACCTTC. This codes for CASSPTGGSDYGYTF.